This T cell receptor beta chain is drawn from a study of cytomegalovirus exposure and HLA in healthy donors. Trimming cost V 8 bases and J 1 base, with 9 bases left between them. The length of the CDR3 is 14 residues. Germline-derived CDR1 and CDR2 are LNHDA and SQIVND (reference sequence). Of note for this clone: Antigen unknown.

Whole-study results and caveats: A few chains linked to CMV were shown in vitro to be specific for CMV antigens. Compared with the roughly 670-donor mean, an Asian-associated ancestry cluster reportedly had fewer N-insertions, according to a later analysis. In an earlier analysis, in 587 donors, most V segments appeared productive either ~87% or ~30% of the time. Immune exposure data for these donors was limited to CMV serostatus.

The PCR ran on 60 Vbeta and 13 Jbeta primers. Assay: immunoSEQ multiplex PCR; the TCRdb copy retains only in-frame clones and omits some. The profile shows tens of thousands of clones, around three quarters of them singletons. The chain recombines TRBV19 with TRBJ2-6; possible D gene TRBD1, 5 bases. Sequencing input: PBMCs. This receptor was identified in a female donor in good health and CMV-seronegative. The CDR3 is CASCPGSGANVLTF. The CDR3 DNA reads TGTGCCAGTTGTCCAGGGTCTGGGGCCAACGTCCTGACTTTC.